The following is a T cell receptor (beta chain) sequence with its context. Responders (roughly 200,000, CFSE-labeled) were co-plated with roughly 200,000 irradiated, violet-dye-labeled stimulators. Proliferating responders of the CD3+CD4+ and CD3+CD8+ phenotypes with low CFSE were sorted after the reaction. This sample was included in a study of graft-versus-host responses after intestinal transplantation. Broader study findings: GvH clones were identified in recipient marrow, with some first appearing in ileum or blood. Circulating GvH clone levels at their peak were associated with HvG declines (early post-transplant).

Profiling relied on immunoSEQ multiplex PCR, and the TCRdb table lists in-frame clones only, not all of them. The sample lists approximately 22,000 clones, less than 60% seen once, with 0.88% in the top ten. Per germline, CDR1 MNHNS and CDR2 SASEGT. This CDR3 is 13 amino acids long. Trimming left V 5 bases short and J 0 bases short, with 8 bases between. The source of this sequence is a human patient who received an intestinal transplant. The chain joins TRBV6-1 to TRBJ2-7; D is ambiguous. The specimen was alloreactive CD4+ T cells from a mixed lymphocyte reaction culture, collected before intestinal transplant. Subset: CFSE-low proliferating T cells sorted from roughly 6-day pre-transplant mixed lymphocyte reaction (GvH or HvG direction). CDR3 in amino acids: CASSLDNSYEQYF. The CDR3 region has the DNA TGTGCCAGCAGTTTAGACAACTCCTACGAGCAGTACTTC.